These 21 T cell receptor beta chains came from one sample sequenced in a study of blood T cell repertoires in COVID-19. Here immunoSEQ multiplex PCR was the method, and the copy in TCRdb shows in-frame clones only, minus some. The sample contains roughly 92,000 clones, 87% of which appear only once. The sequenced sample consisted of peripheral blood. The receptors derive from a woman of 80 years or more with acute or convalescent COVID-19.

V gene TRBV19 combines with J gene TRBJ1-1, with 8 bases identical to TRBD1. The CDR3 spans 17 residues. V was clipped by 6 bases and J by 0 bases; unmatched bases: 12. From germline, CDR1 is LNHDA and CDR2 SQIVND (reference sequence). This CDR3 is CASSKGTGVGMNTEAFF. The CDR3 nucleotides read TGTGCCAGTAGCAAAGGGACAGGTGTGGGGATGAACACTGAAGCTTTCTTT.

This chain links TRBV5-1 with TRBJ1-1, with TRBD1 as a possible D gene (5 bases). Deletions cut 3 bases from V and 4 bases from J, with 13 bases between. From germline, CDR1 is SGHRS and CDR2 YFSETQ. The CDR3 runs 14 residues. CDR3 nucleotide sequence: TGCGCCAGCAGCTCTACAGGAGGGGCCACTGAAGCTTTCTTT. It translates to CASSSTGGATEAFF.

A word on this clone: At one of its ends the junction is not consistent with the germline gene, which may arise from a read error. The chain has TRBV11-3 and TRBJ2-3, with 8 bases lining up with TRBD2. This CDR3 has 14 amino acids. Germline CDR1 is SGHNT and CDR2 is YENEEA. The CDR3 reads CASSPGGERAIPVF. Here the CDR3 DNA reads TGTGCCAGCAGCCCGGGGGGGGAGCGGGCTATTCCCGTCTTT.

The rearrangement joins TRBV3-1 (or the pseudogene TRBV3-2) to TRBJ2-3, with 7 positions matching TRBD2. The CDR3 covers 13 residues. V lost 8 bases, J lost 1 base, and 3 bases stayed unmatched. CDR1 and CDR2 from the germline V gene are LGHDT and YNNKEL (reference sequence). CDR3 DNA sequence: TGTGCCAGCCTGGCGGGGGGCACAGATACGCAGTATTTT. Protein sequence: CASLAGGTDTQYF.

V and J are TRBV25-1 and TRBJ1-2, with D unresolved. Looked up from germline, CDR1 is MGHDK and CDR2 is SYGVNS. The CDR3 length is 13 residues. Trimming shortened V by 2 bases and J by 3 bases, and 7 bases separated the two germline ends. CDR3 sequence reads: CASSENSYYGYTF. In nucleotides, the CDR3 is TGTGCCAGCAGTGAAAACAGCTACTATGGCTACACCTTC.

This clone was counted between two and nine times. V gene TRBV9 combines with J gene TRBJ1-3; D not certain. The germline V gene encodes CDR1 SGDLS and CDR2 YYNGEE. The CDR3 loop spans 15 amino acids. V lost 2 bases to trimming and J lost 4 bases, with 13 bases between them. CDR3 loop: CASSVGGLNGNTIYF. The CDR3 DNA sequence: TGTGCCAGCAGCGTCGGTGGTCTTAACGGAAACACCATATATTTT.

This clone was counted a single time. V usage is TRBV19 and J usage is TRBJ2-5, with D tentatively TRBD2 (6 bases). The germline gives CDR1 LNHDA, CDR2 SQIVND (reference sequence). This CDR3 has 13 residues. The CDR3 is CVNGGCRGETQYF. The CDR3, as DNA: TGTGTTAATGGGGGGTGCCGTGGGGAGACCCAGTACTTC.

V usage is TRBV7-9 and J usage is TRBJ2-7; D remains ambiguous. The ends were cut back, 5 bases at V and 4 bases at J, with 6 bases in the middle. The CDR3 runs to 11 residues. The germline V gene has CDR1 SEHNR and CDR2 FQNEAQ (reference sequence). The CDR3 DNA follows: TGTGCCAGCAGCGAGGAATACGAGCAGTACTTC. Translating gives CASSEEYEQYF.

In this sample, this clone turned up once. This chain links TRBV25-1 with TRBJ1-6; D possibly corresponds to TRBD1 (6 bases). V gave up 8 bases and J gave up 7 bases, with 15 bases separating them. CDR1 is MGHDK, CDR2 SYGVNS, per germline. This CDR3 region has 14 residues. CDR3 sequence (DNA): TGTGCCAGCGGTCGGGGGGGGACAAATTCACCCCTCCACTTT. Protein sequence: CASGRGGTNSPLHF.

This clone has more than one count but fewer than ten. The gene calls are TRBV2 and TRBJ2-5; D gene uncertain. Germline V CDR1 and CDR2: SNHLY, FYNNEI. Deletions cut 3 bases from V and 6 bases from J, with 5 bases between. This CDR3 has 11 amino acids. CDR3 sequence: CASSDKQTQYF. The CDR3, as DNA: TGTGCCAGCAGTGATAAGCAGACCCAGTACTTC.

The gene calls are TRBV19 and TRBJ1-6; 7 bases fit TRBD1. J gave up 4 bases and V 6 bases, and 3 bases lay outside the gene matches. This CDR3 comprises 14 residues. The germline V gene encodes CDR1 LNHDA and CDR2 SQIVND (reference sequence). CDR3 nucleotide sequence: TGTGCCAGTAGAAGGGGACAGTATAATTCACCCCTCCACTTT. Protein product: CASRRGQYNSPLHF.

The chain is built from TRBV11-2 and TRBJ2-1; 14 bases agree with TRBD2. Germline values: CDR1 SGHAT, CDR2 FQNNGV. Losses at the gene ends were 5 bases for V and 4 bases for J; bases not matched to a gene: 4. This CDR3 spans 16 amino acids. The CDR3 reads CASSPGTSGSYNEQFF. The DNA of the CDR3 is TGTGCCAGCAGCCCGGGGACTAGCGGGAGTTACAATGAGCAGTTCTTC. The variable domain in full, completed from reference TRBV11-2 and TRBJ2-1, reads EAGVAQSPRYKIIEKRQSVAFWCNPISGHATLYWYQQILGQGPKLLIQFQNNGVVDDSQLPKDRFSAERLKGVDSTLKIQPAKLEDSAVYLCASSPGTSGSYNEQFFGPGTRLTVL.

A remark on this clone: A read error may produce the germline difference seen at one junction end. The chain carries TRBV7-3 and TRBJ2-1; D unclear. There are 13 residues in the CDR3. Germline loops: CDR1 SGHTA, CDR2 FQGTGA. In DNA, the CDR3 is TGTGCCAGCAGCTTAAATTCCTACCATGAGCAGTTCTTC. Encoded protein: CASSLNSYHEQFF.

The chain recombines TRBV12-3 or TRBV12-4 with TRBJ2-5, with no clear D. Trimming took off 3 bases at V and 5 bases at J, with 4 bases between the two ends. The CDR3 is 11 residues long. This CDR3 is CASSFGETQYF. Here the CDR3 DNA reads TGTGCCAGCAGTTTCGGGGAGACCCAGTACTTC.

This rearrangement joins TRBV19 to TRBJ1-2, with 9 bases aligning to TRBD1. V trimming: 5 bases; J trimming: 2 bases; junction bases outside the gene matches: 9. CDR3 length: 16 residues. The V gene's germline CDR1 is LNHDA and CDR2 SQIVND (reference sequence). The CDR3 DNA follows: TGTGCCAGTAGTGCCACCGGGACAGGGCGAAACTATGGCTACACCTTC. This sequence encodes CASSATGTGRNYGYTF.

In this sample, this clone turned up once. CDR3 loop: CASRPSGTNTGELFF. The CDR3 coding sequence is TGTGCCAGCAGACCAAGCGGGACGAACACCGGGGAGCTGTTTTTT. V gene TRBV7-2 combines with J gene TRBJ2-2, with TRBD2 identical over 7 bases. The germline V gene has CDR1 SGHTA and CDR2 FQGNSA. The ends lost 6 bases at V and 0 bases at J; junction bases unmatched: 4. The CDR3 totals 15 residues.

As regards this clone: The junction does not match germline at one end; this may be a read error. V is TRBV24-1 and J is TRBJ2-2; D perhaps matches TRBD2 (6 bases). The CDR3 contains 16 residues. Germline CDR1 is KGHDR and CDR2 is SFDVKD. The CDR3 loop is CATMGSGARMHRGAVF. In DNA form, the CDR3 reads TGTGCCACGATGGGGTCGGGAGCGCGCATGCACCGGGGAGCTGTTTTT.

In DNA, the CDR3 is TGCGCCAGCAGCTTGGCCAGGACTAGCTCGGGAAGCGAGAATGAGCAGTTCTTC. It encodes CASSLARTSSGSENEQFF. The chain employs TRBV5-1 and TRBJ2-1; 8 nucleotides line up with TRBD2. The CDR3 consists of 18 residues. Germline V gene sequence: CDR1 SGHRS, CDR2 YFSETQ. Trimming at V came to 0 bases and at J to 7 bases, leaving 15 bases not matched to a gene.

V gene TRBV11-2 combines with J gene TRBJ2-1, with 8 positions matching TRBD2. The CDR3 is 16 residues long. Germline-derived CDR1 and CDR2 are SGHAT and FQNNGV. V lost 6 bases and J lost 0; bases outside the gene matches: 7. For the CDR3, the DNA is TGTGCCAGCAGGGCCATAGCGGGGAGCTCCTACAATGAGCAGTTCTTC. This gives the protein CASRAIAGSSYNEQFF.

The J gene is TRBJ1-2, the V gene TRBV18; 9 bases agree with TRBD1. Germline loops: CDR1 KGHSH, CDR2 LQKENI. This CDR3 contains 14 residues. V lost 3 bases to trimming and J lost 2 bases; unmatched junction nucleotides: 1. The CDR3 reads CASSPTGGNYGYTF. The CDR3 DNA reads TGTGCCAGCTCACCCACAGGGGGCAACTATGGCTACACCTTC. Full variable domain (missing parts from reference TRBV18 and TRBJ1-2): NAGVMQNPRHLVRRRGQEARLRCSPMKGHSHVYWYRQLPEEGLKFMVYLQKENIIDESGMPKERFSAEFPKEGPSILRIQQVVRGDSAAYFCASSPTGGNYGYTFGSGTRLTVV.

The chain recombines TRBV25-1 with TRBJ1-1, with a possible D match to TRBD1 (5 bases). The CDR3 runs 14 residues. Trimming pared 6 bases from V and 6 bases from J, leaving 17 bases between. Germline lookup yields CDR1 MGHDK and CDR2 SYGVNS. CDR3 sequence (DNA): TGTGCCAGCAGAAAAGATGGGGGGTTGGCTGAAGCTTTCTTT. Its translation is CASRKDGGLAEAFF.